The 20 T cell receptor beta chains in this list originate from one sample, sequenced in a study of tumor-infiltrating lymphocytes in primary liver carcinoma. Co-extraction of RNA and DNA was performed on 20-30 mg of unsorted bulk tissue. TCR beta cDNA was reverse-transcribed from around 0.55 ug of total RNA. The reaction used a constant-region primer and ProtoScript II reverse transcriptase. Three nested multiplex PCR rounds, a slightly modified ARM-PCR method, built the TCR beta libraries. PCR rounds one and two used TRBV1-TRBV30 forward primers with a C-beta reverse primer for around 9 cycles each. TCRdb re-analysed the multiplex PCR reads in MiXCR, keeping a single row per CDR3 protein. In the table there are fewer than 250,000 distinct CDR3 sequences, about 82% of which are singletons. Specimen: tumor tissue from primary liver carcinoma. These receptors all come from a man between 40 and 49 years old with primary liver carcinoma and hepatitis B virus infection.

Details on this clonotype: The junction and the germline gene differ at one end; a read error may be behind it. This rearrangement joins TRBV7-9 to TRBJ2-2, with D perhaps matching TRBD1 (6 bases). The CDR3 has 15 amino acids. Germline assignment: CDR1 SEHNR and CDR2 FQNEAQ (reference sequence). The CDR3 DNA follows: TGTGCCAGCACCAGGACTGGACAGAAAACCGGGGAGCTGCTTTTT. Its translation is CASTRTGQKTGELLF.

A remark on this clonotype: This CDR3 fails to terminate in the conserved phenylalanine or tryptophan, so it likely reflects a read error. The CDR3 region has the DNA TGCGCCAGCAGCCAAGGGGGCCTAGCGGGAGATTTCGGGGAACTGTTTTAT. Translation gives CASSQGGLAGDFGELFY. This rearrangement joins TRBV4-1 to TRBJ2-2; TRBD2 aligns across 10 bases. This CDR3 spans 17 amino acids. CDR1 MGHRA and CDR2 YSYEKL come from the germline V gene.

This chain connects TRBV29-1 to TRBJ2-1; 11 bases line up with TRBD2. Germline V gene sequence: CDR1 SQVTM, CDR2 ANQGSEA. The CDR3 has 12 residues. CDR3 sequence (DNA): TGCGGCGCGGGAGAGACTAGCGGGAACCAGTTCTTC. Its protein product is CGAGETSGNQFF.

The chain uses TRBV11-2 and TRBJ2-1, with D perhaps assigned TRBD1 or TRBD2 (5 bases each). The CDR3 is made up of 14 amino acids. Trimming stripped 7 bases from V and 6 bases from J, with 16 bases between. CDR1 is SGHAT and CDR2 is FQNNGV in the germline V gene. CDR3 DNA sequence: TGTGCCAGCAACCCTAGGACGGGGACCAATGAGCAGTTCTTC. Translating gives CASNPRTGTNEQFF.

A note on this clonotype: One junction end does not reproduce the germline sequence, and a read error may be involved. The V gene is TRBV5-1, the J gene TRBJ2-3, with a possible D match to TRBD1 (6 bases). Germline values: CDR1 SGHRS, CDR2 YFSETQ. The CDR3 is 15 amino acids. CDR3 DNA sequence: TGCGCCAGCAGCTCCGCCGGGAACTGGACAGATACGCACTATTTT. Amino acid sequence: CASSSAGNWTDTHYF. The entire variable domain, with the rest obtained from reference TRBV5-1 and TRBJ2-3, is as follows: KAGVTQTPRYLIKTRGQQVTLSCSPISGHRSVSWYQQTPGQGLQFLFEYFSETQRNKGNFPGRFSGRQFSNSRSEMNVSTLELGDSALYLCASSSAGNWTDTHYFGPGTRLTVL.

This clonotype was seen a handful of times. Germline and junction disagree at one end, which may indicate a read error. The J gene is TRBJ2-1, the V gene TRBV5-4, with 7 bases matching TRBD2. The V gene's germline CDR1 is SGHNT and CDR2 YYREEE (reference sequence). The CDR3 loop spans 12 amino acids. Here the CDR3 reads CANSWGGDEQFF. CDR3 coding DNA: TGTGCCAACAGCTGGGGAGGGGATGAGCAGTTCTTC.

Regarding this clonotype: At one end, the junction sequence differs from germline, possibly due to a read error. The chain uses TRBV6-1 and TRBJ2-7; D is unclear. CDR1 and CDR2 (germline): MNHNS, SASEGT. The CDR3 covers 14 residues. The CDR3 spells CAGLRTELRYEQYF. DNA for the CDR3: TGTGCCGGCCTCAGGACGGAGTTAAGATACGAGCAGTATTTC.

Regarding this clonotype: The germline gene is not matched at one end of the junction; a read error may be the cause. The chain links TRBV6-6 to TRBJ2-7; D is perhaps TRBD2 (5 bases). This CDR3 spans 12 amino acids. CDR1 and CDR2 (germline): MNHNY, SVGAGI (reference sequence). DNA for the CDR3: TGCGCCAGCAGTGTGGCGGGCGTCGAGTACTACTTC. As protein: CASSVAGVEYYF.

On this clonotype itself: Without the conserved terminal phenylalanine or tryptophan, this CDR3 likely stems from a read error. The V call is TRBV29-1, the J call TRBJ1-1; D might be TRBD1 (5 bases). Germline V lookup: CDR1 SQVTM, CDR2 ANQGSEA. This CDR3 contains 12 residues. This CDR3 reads CSVRWGATAAFL. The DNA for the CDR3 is TGTAGCGTTCGATGGGGCGCGACTGCAGCTTTCTTA.

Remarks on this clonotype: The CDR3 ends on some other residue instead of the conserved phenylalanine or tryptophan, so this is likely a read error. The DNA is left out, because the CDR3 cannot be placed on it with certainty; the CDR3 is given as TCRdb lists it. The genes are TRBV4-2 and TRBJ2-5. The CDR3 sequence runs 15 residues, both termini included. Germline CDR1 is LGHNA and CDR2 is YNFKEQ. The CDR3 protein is CASNQDLGSVETQHI.

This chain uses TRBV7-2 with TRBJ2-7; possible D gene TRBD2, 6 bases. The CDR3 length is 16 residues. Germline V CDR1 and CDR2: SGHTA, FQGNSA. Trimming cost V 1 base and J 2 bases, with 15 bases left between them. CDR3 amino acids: CASSLVGGKVAYEQYF. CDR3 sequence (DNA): TGTGCCAGCAGCTTAGTCGGCGGGAAGGTGGCCTACGAGCAGTACTTC.

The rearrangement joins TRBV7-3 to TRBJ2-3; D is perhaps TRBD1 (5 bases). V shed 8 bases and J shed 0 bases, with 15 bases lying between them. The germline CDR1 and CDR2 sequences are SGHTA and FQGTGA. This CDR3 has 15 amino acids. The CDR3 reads CASGLGAFSTDTQYF. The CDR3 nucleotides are TGTGCCAGCGGCCTTGGGGCTTTTAGCACAGATACGCAGTATTTT.

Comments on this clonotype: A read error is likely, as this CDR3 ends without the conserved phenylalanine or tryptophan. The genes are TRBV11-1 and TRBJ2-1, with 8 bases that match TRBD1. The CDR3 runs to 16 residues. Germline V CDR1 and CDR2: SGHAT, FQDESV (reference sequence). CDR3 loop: CTSNLGQASSYNEQFL. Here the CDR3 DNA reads TGTACCAGCAACTTGGGACAGGCCAGCTCCTACAATGAGCAGTTCCTC.

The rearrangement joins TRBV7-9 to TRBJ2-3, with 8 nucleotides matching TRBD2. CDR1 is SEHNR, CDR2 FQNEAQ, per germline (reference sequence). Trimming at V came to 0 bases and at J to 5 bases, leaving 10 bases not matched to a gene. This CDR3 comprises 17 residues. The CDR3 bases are TGTGCCAGCAGCTTAGCCCGACCAGCGGGAGTGGGAGATACGCAGTATTTT. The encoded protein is CASSLARPAGVGDTQYF.

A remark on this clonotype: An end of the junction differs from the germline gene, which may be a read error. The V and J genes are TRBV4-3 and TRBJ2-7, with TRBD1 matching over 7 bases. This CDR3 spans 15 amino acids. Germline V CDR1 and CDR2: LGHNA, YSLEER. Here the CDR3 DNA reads TGTGCCAGTAGCCAAGATACGGGGACAGCAGACCCGGAGTACTTC. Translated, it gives CASSQDTGTADPEYF.

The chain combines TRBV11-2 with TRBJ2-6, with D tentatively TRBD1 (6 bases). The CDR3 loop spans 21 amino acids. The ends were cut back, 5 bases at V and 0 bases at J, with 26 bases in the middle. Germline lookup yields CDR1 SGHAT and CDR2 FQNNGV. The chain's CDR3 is CASSTVGDRCISLSGANVLTF. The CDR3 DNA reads TGTGCCAGCAGCACGGTGGGAGACAGGTGCATTTCCCTCTCTGGGGCCAACGTCCTGACTTTC.

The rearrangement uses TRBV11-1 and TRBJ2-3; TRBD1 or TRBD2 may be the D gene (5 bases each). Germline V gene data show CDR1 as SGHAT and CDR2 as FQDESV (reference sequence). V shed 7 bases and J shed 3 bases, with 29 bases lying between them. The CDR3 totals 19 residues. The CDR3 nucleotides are TGTGCCAGCACCTCTGGGGGAAGCTCTGTTGGAACCCGTACAGATACGCAGTATTTT. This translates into CASTSGGSSVGTRTDTQYF.

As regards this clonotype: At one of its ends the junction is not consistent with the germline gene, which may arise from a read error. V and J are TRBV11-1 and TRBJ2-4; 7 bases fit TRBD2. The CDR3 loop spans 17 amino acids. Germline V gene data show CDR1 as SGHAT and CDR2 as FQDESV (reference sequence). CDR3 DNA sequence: TGTGTCAGCAGCATTCCCGGGACTATCGGGACCAAAAACATTCAATACTTC. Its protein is CVSSIPGTIGTKNIQYF.

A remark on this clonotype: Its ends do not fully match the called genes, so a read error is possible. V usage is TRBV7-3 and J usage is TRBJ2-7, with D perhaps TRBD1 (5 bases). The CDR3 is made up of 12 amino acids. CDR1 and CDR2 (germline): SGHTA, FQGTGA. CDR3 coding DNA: TGTGCCAGCGGTTTCAGGGTCCACGAGCAGTATTTC. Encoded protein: CASGFRVHEQYF.

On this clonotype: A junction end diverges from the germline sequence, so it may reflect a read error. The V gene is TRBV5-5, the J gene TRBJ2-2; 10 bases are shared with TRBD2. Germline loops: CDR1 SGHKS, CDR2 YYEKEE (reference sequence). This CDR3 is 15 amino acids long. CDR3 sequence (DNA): TGTGCCAGCATAGGGACTAGCGTCTACACCGGGAAGCTGTTTTTT. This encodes CASIGTSVYTGKLFF.